This TCR beta chain emerged from a study of blood T cell repertoires in COVID-19. Study summary: There were acute and convalescent COVID-19 samples, and they came from the United States, Italy and Spain.

Source study methods: For nucleated cells, counts were estimated from reference gene primer amplification. Repertoires were generated with immunoSEQ multiplex PCR, while TCRdb's copy carries only in-frame clones and drops some. V and J calls and clone size are given by that table; D and trimming were obtained from the DNA. This sample carries 300,000 to 400,000 clones, approximately 86% of them seen once, and the ten largest clones take 4% to 5%. Per the germline V gene, CDR1 is MNHEY and CDR2 is SMNVEV (reference sequence). The CDR3 is 16 amino acids. With 0 bases removed from V and 4 bases from J, the gap between germline ends came to 16 bases.

The TCR originated in a woman aged 40 to 50 with acute COVID-19. The sequencing sample was made of PBMCs or T cells enriched from blood (not recorded which). The rearrangement links TRBV27 to TRBJ2-7, with TRBD1 as a possible D gene (5 bases). The CDR3: CASSLSKSGYMYEQYF. The CDR3 bases are TGTGCCAGCAGTTTATCGAAGTCAGGGTATATGTACGAGCAGTACTTC.